These 10 T cell receptor beta chains came from one sample sequenced in a study of cytomegalovirus exposure and HLA in healthy donors. Use of 60 Vbeta and 13 Jbeta primers characterized the PCR. Only in-frame clones appear in the TCRdb table, and some are missing; sequencing was by immunoSEQ multiplex PCR. The table includes around 110,000 clones, roughly 70% detected once. The sequencing sample was made of PBMCs. These receptors were taken from a male donor in good health and CMV-seropositive.

This clone has a single count. This chain connects TRBV30 to TRBJ2-2; 11 bases align to TRBD1. From germline, CDR1 is GTSNPN and CDR2 SVGIG (reference sequence). The CDR3 is made up of 17 amino acids. With 2 bases clipped from V and 8 bases from J, the junction kept 13 bases outside the gene matches. The CDR3 region is CAWSRIGTGGGLGELFF. CDR3 coding DNA: TGTGCCTGGAGTAGGATCGGGACAGGGGGTGGATTGGGGGAGCTGTTTTTT.

A note on this clone: One end of the junction varies from germline; a read error may be responsible. The chain joins TRBV29-1 to TRBJ2-5; possible D gene TRBD1, 5 bases. Germline loops: CDR1 SQVTM, CDR2 ANQGSEA. The CDR3 length is 11 residues. Here the CDR3 reads CSVESGAARDF. The DNA for the CDR3 is TGCAGCGTGGAATCTGGGGCAGCCCGGGACTTC.

The chain is built from TRBV27 and TRBJ2-7, with 8 bases identical to TRBD2. The CDR3 runs to 16 residues. Germline CDR1 is MNHEY and CDR2 is SMNVEV (reference sequence). J gave up 0 bases and V 6 bases, and 10 bases lay outside the gene matches. CDR3 nucleotides: TGTGCCAGCAGGCGGATAAGCGGGGGTCTCTCCTACGAGCAGTACTTC. Protein: CASRRISGGLSYEQYF.

This chain uses TRBV5-1 with TRBJ2-7; 12 bases are shared with TRBD2. This CDR3 contains 17 residues. The germline gives CDR1 SGHRS, CDR2 YFSETQ. V shed 2 bases, J shed 0 bases, and the junction held 6 bases outside the gene matches. The CDR3 is CASSLGLAGTSSYEQYF. In DNA, the CDR3 is TGCGCCAGCAGCTTAGGACTAGCGGGGACCTCCTCCTACGAGCAGTACTTC.

V is TRBV20-1 and J is TRBJ1-2, with a weak D call TRBD1 (6 bases). CDR1 is DFQATT and CDR2 is SNEGSKA in the germline V gene (reference sequence). The ends were cut back, 6 bases at V and 4 bases at J, with 9 bases in the middle. The CDR3 runs 11 residues. The CDR3 DNA reads TGCAGTGCGCGGACAGTCTATGGCTACACCTTC. Translation gives CSARTVYGYTF.

This chain connects TRBV2 to TRBJ2-5; TRBD1 matches 7 bases. V shed 6 bases and J 1 base; nucleotides not matched to a gene: 11. There are 16 residues in the CDR3. CDR1 SNHLY and CDR2 FYNNEI come from the germline V gene. The CDR3 here is CASRLRTGTVQETQYF. As DNA, the CDR3 is TGTGCCAGCAGATTAAGAACCGGGACAGTCCAAGAGACCCAGTACTTC.

This clone was seen a handful of times. This chain uses TRBV11-2 with TRBJ2-1, with 11 bases that match TRBD2. With V trimmed by 1 base and J by 6 bases, 5 bases remained unmatched. Germline V gene lookup returns CDR1 SGHAT and CDR2 FQNNGV. There are 16 residues in the CDR3. CDR3 in DNA: TGTGCCAGCAGCTTAGTAGCGGGGGGGCCAGGCAATGAGCAGTTCTTC. Its translation: CASSLVAGGPGNEQFF.

V usage is TRBV7-3 and J usage is TRBJ2-7, with D possibly matching TRBD1 (6 bases). Germline values: CDR1 SGHTA, CDR2 FQGTGA. V was cut by 1 base and J by 0 bases, with 10 bases left in between. The CDR3 spans 15 residues. In DNA, the CDR3 is TGTGCCAGCAGCTTAATTCGGGACAACTCCTACGAGCAGTACTTC. This encodes CASSLIRDNSYEQYF.

The chain combines TRBV28 with TRBJ2-7, with TRBD1 matching over 7 bases. This CDR3 comprises 15 residues. Germline CDR1 MDHEN, CDR2 SYDVKM. The V and J ends lost 5 bases and 0 bases, in that order; junction bases with no gene match: 7. The CDR3: CASSPMTGFSYEQYF. CDR3 nucleotides: TGTGCCAGCAGTCCCATGACAGGGTTCTCCTACGAGCAGTACTTC.

This clone was observed a handful of times. The chain has TRBV29-1 and TRBJ2-5; the match to TRBD2 covers 8 bases. CDR1 SQVTM and CDR2 ANQGSEA come from the germline V gene. The length of the CDR3 is 13 residues. J lost 4 bases, V lost 5 bases, and 6 bases had no gene match. The CDR3 nucleotides read TGCAGCGTTACCGGGACTAGTAGAGAGACCCAGTACTTC. This encodes CSVTGTSRETQYF.